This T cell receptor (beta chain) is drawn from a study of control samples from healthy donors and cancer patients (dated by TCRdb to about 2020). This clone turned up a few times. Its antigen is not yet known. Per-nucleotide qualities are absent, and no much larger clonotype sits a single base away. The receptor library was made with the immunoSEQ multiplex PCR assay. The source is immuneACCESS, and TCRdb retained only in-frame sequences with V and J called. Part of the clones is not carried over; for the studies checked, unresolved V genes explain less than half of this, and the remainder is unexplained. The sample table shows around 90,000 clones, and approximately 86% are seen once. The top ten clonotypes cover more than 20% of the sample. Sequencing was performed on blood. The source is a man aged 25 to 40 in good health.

The CDR3 is CASSPVSGNTIYF. The sequenced DNA is TGTGCCAGCTCACCAGTCTCTGGAAACACCATATATTTT. This sequence uses TRBV18 and TRBJ1-3; no D gene is confidently identified. According to the germline V gene, CDR1 reads KGHSH and CDR2 reads LQKENI. The cysteine opens and the phenylalanine closes a CDR3 of 13 amino acids. Kept here is only the CDR3 DNA, which spans 39 bases and is read in frame from base 1. V is clipped by 2 bases and J by 0 bases, and the sequence between their germline boundaries is 2 bases long.